The clone carrying this T cell receptor beta chain was recorded a few times. Its target is unknown. Germline V gene data show CDR1 as MNHNY and CDR2 as SVGAGI (reference sequence). This CDR3 has 15 residues. V lost 6 bases to trimming and J lost 4 bases, with 18 bases between them. The data originate from a study of OX40 agonist ivuxolimab in advanced cancers. Whole-study context: At 0.01 to 10 mg/kg, ivuxolimab was administered intravenously to patients every 2 weeks.

The data were produced by immunoSEQ multiplex PCR, yet TCRdb's version contains in-frame clones alone and is incomplete. The sample consists of 65,000 to 90,000 clones, around 85% of them appearing once. General study results and limits: With doses of 0.1 to 3.0 mg/kg, CD4+ and CD8+ blood T cells had undergone clonal expansion by week 6.

The chain links TRBV6-6 to TRBJ1-2; the D gene is possibly TRBD1 (6 bases). The material sequenced was CD4+ or CD8+ T cells sorted from blood, taken in a trial of the OX40 agonist ivuxolimab. The receptor's source is an adult with an advanced solid tumor such as melanoma, head and neck, liver or kidney cancer. The CDR3 protein is CASRTVGTGSYGYTF. The CDR3 DNA sequence: TGTGCCAGCAGGACCGTAGGTACAGGGAGCTATGGCTACACCTTC.